Described below is a single T cell receptor beta chain sequence and its context. The target antigen is unknown. V trimming: 5 bases; J trimming: 4 bases; junction bases outside the gene matches: 12. CDR3 length: 15 amino acids. CDR1 and CDR2 from the germline V gene are SQVTM and ANQGSEA. Vbeta (60) and Jbeta (13) primers were used in the PCR. Profiled with immunoSEQ multiplex PCR; TCRdb holds only in-frame clones, not every one. The table shows over 90,000 clones, with 55% to 75% occurring only once. These data come from a study of cytomegalovirus exposure and HLA in healthy donors. Study results and limitations: At a 0.05 false discovery rate, a later analysis found some 17,000 TCR beta sequences to be associated with HLA alleles. Compared with the roughly 730-donor mean, an Asian-associated ancestry cluster reportedly had fewer N-insertions, according to a later analysis. The study reported that TCR beta sequences accurately predicted HLA-A and HLA-B alleles in most subjects.

The sequencing input was PBMCs. This receptor was obtained from a man aged 55 to 70 in good health and CMV-seronegative. The chain links TRBV29-1 to TRBJ2-5; 8 nucleotides match TRBD1. CDR3 in DNA: TGCAGCGTTCAATCAAGGACAGGGTGGGGAGAGACCCAGTACTTC. This gives the protein CSVQSRTGWGETQYF.